This T cell receptor beta chain was captured by sequencing in a study of blood T cells in healthy people across ages. Together with a sample-barcoded 5' primer, a J-beta primer mix was included in a second PCR lasting about 7 to 12 cycles. Each CDR3 protein is one row after TCRdb ran MiXCR on the 5' RACE reads. Here the sample spans about 800,000 distinct CDR3 sequences, roughly 25% being singletons. This CDR3 has 14 amino acids. Germline CDR1 is MNHEY and CDR2 is SVGAGI. Trimming at V came to 6 bases and at J to 4 bases, leaving 8 bases not matched to a gene. Overall study results and limits: PBMCs left unsorted prevented a conclusive naive versus antigen-experienced comparison.

Concerning this clonotype itself: Antigen: not known.

The data also belong to a second study, concerning T cells of mothers and their children. As that report states: The whole RNA yield was converted to cDNA, approximately 1.4 ug per 15 ul.

The V gene is TRBV6-5, the J gene TRBJ2-5, with 7 bases that match TRBD1. Sequencing was carried out using blood. The TCR originated in a boy between 10 and 17 years old in good health. CDR3 protein: CASSKNRGPETQYF. The DNA of the CDR3 is TGTGCCAGCAGCAAAAACAGGGGTCCAGAGACCCAGTACTTC.